This TCR beta chain is from a study of metastatic and nonmetastatic thyroid tumors (dated by TCRdb to 2018 to 2020). About the study as a whole: Repertoires from peripheral blood and from tumor or nodule tissue samples of malignant and benign thyroid patients were compared. What the study reported, not specific to this receptor: TCR beta diversity was reported as significantly higher in malignant tumors than in benign nodules, in both blood and tumor samples.

Before undergoing thyroid surgery, none of the patients had been given any kind of treatment. Using T-cell receptor beta sequencing, the study looked back at clinical samples from patients collected from about 2011 to 2019. For CDR1 and CDR2, the germline V gene lists MDHEN and SYDVKM. Spanning cysteine to phenylalanine, the CDR3 consists of 13 amino acids. Solely the CDR3 DNA is kept, with 39 bases framed from the first base. The V and J ends are trimmed by 1 base and 5 bases, leaving 8 bases between them. This clone showed up many times. The specificity of this receptor is unknown. No clone much larger than this one lies a single base away; base qualities are absent. Receptor amplification or capture employed PCR. Sequenced on an Illumina HiSeq 4000. High-throughput sequencing was used to profile the TCR beta-chain CDR3 region of every patient. The source study handled its data this way. CDR3 differences across clinicopathological groups were used to build a classifier for discriminating distant-metastatic papillary thyroid cancer patients. The Shannon index was used to assess repertoire diversity, and the Morisita-Horn index was used to assess tumor-blood repertoire similarity. TCRdb trimmed the raw reads at Q25, called clones with MiXCR and kept productive beta chains. The V and J calls come from TCRdb's annotation, not from the publication. The sample data list approximately 30,000 clones, and roughly 3.7% of these were observed just once. 3% to 3.5% of the sample is taken by the ten largest.

The clonotype comes from a male donor with papillary thyroid cancer or a benign thyroid nodule (not recorded which). Some clones in this sample may be carry-over from other donors' samples. The sequence links TRBV28 to TRBJ2-5, and perhaps TRBD1 as D gene, on 6 matching bases. Sequencing input: blood. The CDR3 in this case is CASSLYRGETQYF. The bases are TGTGCCAGCAGTTTATATAGGGGGGAGACCCAGTACTTC.